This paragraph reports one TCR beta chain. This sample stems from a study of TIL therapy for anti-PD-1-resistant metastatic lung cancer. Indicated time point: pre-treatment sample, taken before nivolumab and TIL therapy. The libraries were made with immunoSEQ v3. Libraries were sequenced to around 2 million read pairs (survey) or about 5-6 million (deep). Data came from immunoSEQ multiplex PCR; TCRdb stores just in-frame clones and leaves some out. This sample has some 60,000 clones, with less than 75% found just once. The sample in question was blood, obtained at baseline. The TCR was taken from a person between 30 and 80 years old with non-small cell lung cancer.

The DNA for the CDR3 is TGTGCCAGCAGCCTAGGGGGCTTCTCCTACAATGAGCAGTTCTTC. Translation gives CASSLGGFSYNEQFF. V is TRBV6-5 and J is TRBJ2-1, with TRBD1 identical over 7 bases. Trimming at V came to 6 bases and at J to 0 bases, leaving 5 bases not matched to a gene. The germline CDR1 and CDR2 sequences are MNHEY and SVGAGI. The CDR3 has 15 residues.